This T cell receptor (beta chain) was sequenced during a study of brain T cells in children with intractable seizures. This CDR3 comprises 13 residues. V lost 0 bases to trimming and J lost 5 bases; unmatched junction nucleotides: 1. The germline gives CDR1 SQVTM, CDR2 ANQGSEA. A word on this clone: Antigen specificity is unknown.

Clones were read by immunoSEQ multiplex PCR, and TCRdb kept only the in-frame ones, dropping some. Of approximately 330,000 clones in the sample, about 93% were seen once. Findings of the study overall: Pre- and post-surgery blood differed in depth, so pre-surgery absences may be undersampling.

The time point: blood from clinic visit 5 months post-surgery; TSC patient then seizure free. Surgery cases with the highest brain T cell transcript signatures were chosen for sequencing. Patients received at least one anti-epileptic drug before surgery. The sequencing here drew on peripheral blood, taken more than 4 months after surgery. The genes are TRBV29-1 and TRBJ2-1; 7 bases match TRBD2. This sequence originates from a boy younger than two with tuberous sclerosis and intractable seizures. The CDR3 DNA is TGCAGCGTTGAAGATCTAGCGGACAATGAGCAGTTCTTC. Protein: CSVEDLADNEQFF.